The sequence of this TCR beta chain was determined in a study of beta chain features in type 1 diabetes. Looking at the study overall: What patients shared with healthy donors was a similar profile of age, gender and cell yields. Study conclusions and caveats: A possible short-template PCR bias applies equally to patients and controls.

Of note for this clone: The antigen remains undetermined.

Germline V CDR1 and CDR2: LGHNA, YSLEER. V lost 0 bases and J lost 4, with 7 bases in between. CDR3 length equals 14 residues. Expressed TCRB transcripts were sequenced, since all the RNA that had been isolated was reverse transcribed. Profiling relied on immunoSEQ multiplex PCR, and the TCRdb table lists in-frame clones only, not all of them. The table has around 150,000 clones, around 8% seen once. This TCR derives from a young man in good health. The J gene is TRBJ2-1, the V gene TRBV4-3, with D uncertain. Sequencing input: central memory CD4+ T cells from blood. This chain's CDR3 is CASSQDKRYNEQFF. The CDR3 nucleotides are TGCGCCAGCAGCCAAGATAAGAGATACAATGAGCAGTTCTTC.